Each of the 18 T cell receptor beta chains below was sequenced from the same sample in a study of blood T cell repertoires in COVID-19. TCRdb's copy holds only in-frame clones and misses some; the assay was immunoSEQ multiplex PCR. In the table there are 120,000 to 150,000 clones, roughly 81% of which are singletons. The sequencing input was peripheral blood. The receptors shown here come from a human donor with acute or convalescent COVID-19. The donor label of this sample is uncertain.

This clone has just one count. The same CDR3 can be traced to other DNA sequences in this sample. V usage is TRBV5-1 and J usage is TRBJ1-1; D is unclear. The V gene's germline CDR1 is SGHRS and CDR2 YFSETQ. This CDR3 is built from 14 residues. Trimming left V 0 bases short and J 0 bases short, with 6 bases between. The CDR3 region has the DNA TGCGCCAGCAGCTTGGCAGGCATGAACACTGAAGCTTTCTTT. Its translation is CASSLAGMNTEAFF.

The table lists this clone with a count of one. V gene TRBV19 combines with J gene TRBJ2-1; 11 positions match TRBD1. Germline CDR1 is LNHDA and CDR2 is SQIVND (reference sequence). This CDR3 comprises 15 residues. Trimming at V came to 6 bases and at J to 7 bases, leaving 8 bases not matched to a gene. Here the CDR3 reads CASSDGQGARNEQFF. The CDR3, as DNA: TGTGCCAGTAGCGACGGACAGGGGGCGAGGAATGAGCAGTTCTTC.

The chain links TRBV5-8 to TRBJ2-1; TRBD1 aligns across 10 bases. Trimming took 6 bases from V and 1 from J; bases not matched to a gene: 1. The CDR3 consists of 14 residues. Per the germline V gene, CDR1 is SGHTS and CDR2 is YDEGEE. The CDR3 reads CASKGQGSYNEQFF. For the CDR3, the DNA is TGTGCCAGCAAGGGACAGGGGTCCTACAATGAGCAGTTCTTC.

In DNA, the CDR3 is TGTGCCAGCAGCGAGGAGGTAGCGGGGTGGGAGACCCAGTACTTC. Its translation: CASSEEVAGWETQYF. The J gene is TRBJ2-5, the V gene TRBV2; 8 bases map to TRBD2. The J segment lost 5 bases and the V segment lost 6 bases, leaving 11 bases of the junction unmatched. The CDR3 is 15 amino acids. Germline V gives CDR1 SNHLY, CDR2 FYNNEI.

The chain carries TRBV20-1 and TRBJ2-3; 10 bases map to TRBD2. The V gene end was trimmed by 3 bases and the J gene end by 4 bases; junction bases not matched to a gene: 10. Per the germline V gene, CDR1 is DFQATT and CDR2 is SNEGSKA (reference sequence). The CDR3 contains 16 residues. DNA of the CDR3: TGCAGTGCTAGTCCCGGACTAGCGGAAGCTCCAGATACGCAGTATTTT. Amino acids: CSASPGLAEAPDTQYF.

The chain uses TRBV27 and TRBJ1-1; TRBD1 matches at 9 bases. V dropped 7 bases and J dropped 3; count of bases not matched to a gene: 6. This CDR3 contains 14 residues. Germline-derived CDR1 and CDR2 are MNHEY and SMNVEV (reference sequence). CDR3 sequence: CASTSGQGHTEAFF. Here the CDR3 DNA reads TGTGCCAGCACCTCGGGACAGGGTCACACTGAAGCTTTCTTT.

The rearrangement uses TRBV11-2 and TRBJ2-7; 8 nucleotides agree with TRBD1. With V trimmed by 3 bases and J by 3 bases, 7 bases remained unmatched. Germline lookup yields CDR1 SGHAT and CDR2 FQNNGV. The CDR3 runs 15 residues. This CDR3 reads CASSLGTGNHYEQYF. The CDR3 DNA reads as TGTGCCAGCAGCTTGGGGACAGGAAACCACTACGAGCAGTACTTC.

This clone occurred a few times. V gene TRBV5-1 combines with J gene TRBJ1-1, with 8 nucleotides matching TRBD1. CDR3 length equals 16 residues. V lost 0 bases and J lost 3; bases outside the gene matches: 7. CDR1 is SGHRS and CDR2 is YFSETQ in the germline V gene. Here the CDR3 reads CASSLASGGSDTEAFF. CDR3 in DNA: TGCGCCAGCAGCTTGGCCTCAGGGGGCTCGGACACTGAAGCTTTCTTT.

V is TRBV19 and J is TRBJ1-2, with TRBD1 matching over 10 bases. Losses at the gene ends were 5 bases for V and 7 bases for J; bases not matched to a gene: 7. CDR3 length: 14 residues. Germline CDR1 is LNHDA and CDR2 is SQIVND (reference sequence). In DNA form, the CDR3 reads TGTGCCAGTAGTTCCCGGACAGGGGGTTTTGGCTACACCTTC. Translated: CASSSRTGGFGYTF. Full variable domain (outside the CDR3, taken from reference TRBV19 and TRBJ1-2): DGGITQSPKYLFRKEGQNVTLSCEQNLNHDAMYWYRQDPGQGLRLIYYSQIVNDFQKGDIAEGYSVSREKKESFPLTVTSAQKNPTAFYLCASSSRTGGFGYTFGSGTRLTVV.

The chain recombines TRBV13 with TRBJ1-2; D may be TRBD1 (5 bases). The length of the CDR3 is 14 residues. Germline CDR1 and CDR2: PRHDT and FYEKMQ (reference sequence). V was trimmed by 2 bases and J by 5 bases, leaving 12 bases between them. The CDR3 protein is CASSLKAAGYGYTF. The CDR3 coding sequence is TGTGCCAGCAGCTTAAAGGCGGCAGGGTATGGCTACACCTTC.

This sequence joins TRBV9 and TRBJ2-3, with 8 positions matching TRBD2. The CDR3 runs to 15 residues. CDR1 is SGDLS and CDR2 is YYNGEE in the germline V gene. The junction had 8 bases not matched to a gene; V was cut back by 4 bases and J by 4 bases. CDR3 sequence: CASSLGGLEPDTQYF. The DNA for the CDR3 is TGTGCCAGCAGCCTGGGGGGACTAGAACCAGATACGCAGTATTTT.

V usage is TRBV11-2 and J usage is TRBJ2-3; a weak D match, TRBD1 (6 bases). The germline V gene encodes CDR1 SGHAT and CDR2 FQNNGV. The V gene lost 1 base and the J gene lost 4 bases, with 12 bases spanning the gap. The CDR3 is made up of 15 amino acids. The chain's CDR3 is CASSLGTVAPDTQYF. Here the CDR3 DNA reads TGTGCCAGCAGCTTAGGGACAGTGGCCCCAGATACGCAGTATTTT. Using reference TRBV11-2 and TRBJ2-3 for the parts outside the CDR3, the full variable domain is EAGVAQSPRYKIIEKRQSVAFWCNPISGHATLYWYQQILGQGPKLLIQFQNNGVVDDSQLPKDRFSAERLKGVDSTLKIQPAKLEDSAVYLCASSLGTVAPDTQYFGPGTRLTVL.

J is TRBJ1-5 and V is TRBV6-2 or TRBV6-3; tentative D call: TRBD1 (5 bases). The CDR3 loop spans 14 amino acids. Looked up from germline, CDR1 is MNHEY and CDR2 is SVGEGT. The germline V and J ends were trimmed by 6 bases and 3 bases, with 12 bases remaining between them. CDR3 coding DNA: TGTGCCAGCAGCCCCACAGGTTCCAATCAGCCCCAGCATTTT. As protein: CASSPTGSNQPQHF.

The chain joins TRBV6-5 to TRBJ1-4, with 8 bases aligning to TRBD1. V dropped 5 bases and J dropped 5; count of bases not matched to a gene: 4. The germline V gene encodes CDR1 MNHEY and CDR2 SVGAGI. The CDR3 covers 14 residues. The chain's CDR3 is CASSPRGPNEKLFF. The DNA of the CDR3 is TGTGCCAGCAGTCCCAGGGGGCCGAATGAAAAACTGTTTTTT.

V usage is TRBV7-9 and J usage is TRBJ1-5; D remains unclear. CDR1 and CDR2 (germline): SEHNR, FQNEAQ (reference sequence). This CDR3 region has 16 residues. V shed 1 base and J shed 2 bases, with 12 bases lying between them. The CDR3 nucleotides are TGTGCCAGCAGCTTAGAGGGAGGATCTGGCAATCAGCCCCAGCATTTT. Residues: CASSLEGGSGNQPQHF.

The CDR3 here is CASSQDPGQGSYEQYF. CDR3 DNA: TGCGCCAGCAGCCAAGATCCGGGACAGGGGTCCTACGAGCAGTACTTC. J is TRBJ2-7 and V is TRBV4-3, with 10 positions matching TRBD1. Germline trimming cut 0 bases from V and 1 base from J; bases unmatched to any gene: 3. Germline V gives CDR1 LGHNA, CDR2 YSLEER. The CDR3 spans 16 residues.

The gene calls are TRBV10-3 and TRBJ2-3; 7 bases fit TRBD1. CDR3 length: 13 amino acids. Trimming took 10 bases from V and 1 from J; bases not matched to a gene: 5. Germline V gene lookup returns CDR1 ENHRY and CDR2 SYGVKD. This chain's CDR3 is CANRQGRTDTQYF. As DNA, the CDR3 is TGTGCCAACCGACAGGGACGCACAGATACGCAGTATTTT.

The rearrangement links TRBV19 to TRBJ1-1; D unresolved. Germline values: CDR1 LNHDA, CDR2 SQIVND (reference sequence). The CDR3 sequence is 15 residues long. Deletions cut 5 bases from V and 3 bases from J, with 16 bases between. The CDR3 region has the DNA TGTGCCAGTAGTCCCCGAGCAGGCAGTCACACTGAAGCTTTCTTT. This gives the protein CASSPRAGSHTEAFF.